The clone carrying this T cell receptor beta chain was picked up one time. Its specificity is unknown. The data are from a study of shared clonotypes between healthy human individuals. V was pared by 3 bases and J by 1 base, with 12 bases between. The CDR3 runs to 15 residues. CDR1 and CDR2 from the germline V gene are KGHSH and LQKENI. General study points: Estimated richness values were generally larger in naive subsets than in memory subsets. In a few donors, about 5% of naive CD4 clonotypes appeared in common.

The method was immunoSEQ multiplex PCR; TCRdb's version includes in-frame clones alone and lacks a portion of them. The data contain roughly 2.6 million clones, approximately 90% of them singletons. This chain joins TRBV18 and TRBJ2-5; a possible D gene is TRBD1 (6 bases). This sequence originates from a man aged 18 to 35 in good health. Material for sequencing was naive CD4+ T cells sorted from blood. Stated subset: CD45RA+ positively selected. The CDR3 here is CASSPQQGPQETQYF. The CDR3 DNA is TGTGCCAGCTCACCGCAACAGGGCCCCCAAGAGACCCAGTACTTC.